This T cell receptor (beta chain) was sequenced during a study of blood T cell repertoires in COVID-19. In the study overall: Samples came from the United States, Italy and Spain, spanning acute and convalescent COVID-19.

In the original workflow: Scientists estimated how many nucleated cells there were by amplifying reference gene primers. The protocol was immunoSEQ multiplex PCR, while the TCRdb copy is restricted to in-frame clones and leaves out a portion. For V, J and clone size, that table is used; D and trimming come from the DNA. Of around 240,000 clones in the sample, 75% to 90% were seen once. CDR3 length equals 14 residues. The V gene's germline CDR1 is MNHEY and CDR2 SMNVEV (reference sequence). V was clipped by 2 bases and J by 11 bases; unmatched bases: 6. This receptor was identified in a man aged 50 or older who had been exposed to COVID-19. Sequenced material: PBMCs or T cells enriched from blood (not recorded which). V and J are TRBV27 and TRBJ1-6; 7 bases line up with TRBD1. The CDR3 sequence: CASSLRQGGTPLHF. CDR3 coding DNA: TGTGCCAGCAGTTTACGTCAGGGGGGCACACCCCTCCACTTT.